This T cell receptor beta chain was captured in a study of multiple sclerosis patients with progressive multifocal leukoencephalopathy. This clone was counted once. Clones were read by immunoSEQ multiplex PCR, and TCRdb kept only the in-frame ones, dropping some. The sample consists of over 25,000 clones, 89% of them appearing once. The time point denotes: more than five months of natalizumab therapy. Germline V CDR1 and CDR2: SGHRS, YFSETQ. This CDR3 has 16 residues. The clonotype was recovered from a human donor with multiple sclerosis. This sample comprised PBMCs, obtained from a patient treated with natalizumab. J is TRBJ2-5 and V is TRBV5-1; D is possibly TRBD2 (6 bases). The DNA end lines up better with TRBJ2-7; the J call may be wrong. The CDR3 DNA follows: TGCGCCAGCAGACCACTCAGCGGGTCTAGCTCCTACGAGCAGTACTTC. Amino acids: CASRPLSGSSSYEQYF.